This paragraph reports one T cell receptor (beta chain). It has no known antigen specificity. The input lacks base qualities; no much larger clone sits a single base away. In the paper's terms, the time point label means: about 28 days (+/-7) after the second vaccine dose. Because spike-specific TCR depth and breadth did not differ between the two schedules, AZD1222 recipients who got a second dose at roughly 4 weeks were pooled with those who got a second dose at roughly 12 weeks. Vaccinee samples came from UK trials COV001 and COV002, including a single-blind randomized controlled phase 2/3 trial of AZD1222 (ChAdOx1 nCoV-19) in healthy adults. For TCRbeta chain sequencing, PBMC samples were collected from trial participants at day 0 and at day 28 after the second dose. The CDR3 regions of human TCRbeta chains were analyzed by immunosequencing. The original pipeline was this. TCRs in the repertoires were matched against a reference library of SARS-CoV-2-specific TCRs that had been generated with the MIRA antigen-specificity platform. Breadth meant the fraction of unique TCRs that were SARS-CoV-2-associated, whereas depth meant the fraction of total T cells that were SARS-CoV-2-associated. Using the MIRA data, each spike-specific TCR was mapped to the spike region that the TCR reacts to and placed in a CD4 or CD8 class. Log10-transformed breadth and depth values were compared by one-way ANOVA with Sidak's multiple comparisons tests. TCRdb took this table from immuneACCESS and kept in-frame rearrangements with V and J called. Such tables lack part of the clones; where checked against another copy, unresolved V genes explain under half of the gap, and the rest is unexplained. V and J calls and clone size are as listed in that table; D and trimming were resolved from the DNA. This sample has 250,000 to 300,000 clones in its table, and roughly 93% of those were observed once. The ten largest clones capture 0.5% to 0.7% of the sample.

The data are from a study of T cell responses to AZD1222 COVID-19 vaccine (TCRdb year 2021). In the study overall: A total of 240 or so trial participants underwent TCR sequencing, of whom 207 had received two doses of AZD1222 and some 25 had received two doses of the MenACWY control vaccine. Trial participants were enrolled by age into subgroups of 18-55, 56-69 and 70-plus years, and around 150, 28 and 57 TCR-sequenced participants, respectively, were included in these subgroups.

A distance of 14 bases separates the germline ends of V and J, which lose 8 bases and 6 bases respectively. Including cysteine and phenylalanine, the CDR3 has 12 amino acids. The entry retains the CDR3 DNA only, 36 bases that are in frame from base 1. The germline V gene encodes CDR1 MDHEN and CDR2 SYDVKM. Beyond this particular receptor, the publication reports: The 56-69-year group was small, and its depth increase did not reach significance, likely because of low power. Conclusions about previously exposed vaccinees were limited because only six AZD1222 recipients were SARS-CoV-2 seropositive at baseline. Most participants were white British and females outnumbered males, and the authors suggested that clonal diversity may have been underestimated. Nearly half of unique spike-specific TCRs reportedly recognized epitopes outside regions mutated in the B.1.351 and B.1.1.7 variants. A significant rise in spike-specific TCR breadth and depth was observed after two AZD1222 doses relative to day 0 and relative to MenACWY recipients. The whole spike protein was spanned by vaccine-associated CD4 TCRs, and dominant responses were seen in regions 160-218 and 743-854. Because no day 14 peak-response samples were available, the repertoires could be characterized only after the peak T cell response.

The sequences come from peripheral blood, collected 28 days after the second AZD1222 dose. This sequence uses TRBV28 and TRBJ2-7; the D element might be TRBD1 or TRBD2, as each aligns at 5 bases. The sequence was collected from an adult who received the AZD1222 COVID-19 vaccine. The nucleotides are TGTGCCAGCGCTTCGGCCGGGACCGAGCAGTACTTC. It translates as CASASAGTEQYF.